Listed below are T cell receptor beta chains from one sample, sequenced in a study of control samples from healthy donors and cancer patients. The data were produced by immunoSEQ multiplex PCR, yet TCRdb's version contains in-frame clones alone and is incomplete. This table holds under 150,000 clones, 75% to 90% found once. Sequencing was done on a sample of blood. These receptors all come from a man under 40 in good health. CDR3s include the opening cysteine and the closing phenylalanine or tryptophan. Fields, in order: V gene, D gene, clone size, J gene, CDR3 DNA, CDR3 protein. The D gene is left open where the match is weak. Expanded clones are given a class, and other clones once, few, many or no size at all.

V: TRBV14; D: NA; size: NA; J: TRBJ2-1; DNA: TGTGCCAGCAGCCAAGATCGGTGGGTGTGGCAGTTCTTC; CDR3: CASSQDRWVWQFF
V: TRBV7-3; D: TRBD1; size: NA; J: TRBJ1-2; DNA: TGTGCCAGCAGCTTAACCGCGGGACAGGGTATATTGGCTAACTATGGCTACACCTTC; CDR3: CASSLTAGQGILANYGYTF
V: TRBV6-5; D: NA; size: NA; J: TRBJ2-1; DNA: TGTGCCACCAAGGGGACGATATCCTACAATGAGCAGTTCTTC; CDR3: CATKGTISYNEQFF
V: TRBV4-3; D: TRBD2; size: NA; J: TRBJ2-1; DNA: TGCGCCAGCAGCAAACTAGCGGGGGGAACCAATGAGCAGTTCTTC; CDR3: CASSKLAGGTNEQFF
V: TRBV4-3; D: NA; size: few; J: TRBJ1-2; DNA: TGCGCCAGCAGCCAAGATCGGGGAGTGGGAGGGTATCTCCTTGGCTACACCTTC; CDR3: CASSQDRGVGGYLLGYTF
V: TRBV9; D: NA; size: NA; J: TRBJ2-2; DNA: TGTGCCAGCAGCCTCCGGTGGGAAGCGGCCGGGGAGCTGTTTTTT; CDR3: CASSLRWEAAGELFF
V: TRBV15; D: NA; size: NA; J: TRBJ1-2; DNA: TGTGCCACCGGGCGTCCCCAGGGTGGGAACTATGGCTACACCTTC; CDR3: CATGRPQGGNYGYTF
V: TRBV12-3/TRBV12-4; D: NA; size: NA; J: TRBJ2-5; DNA: TGTGCCAGCAGTTTAGTCCAGTGGGAGACCCAGTACTTC; CDR3: CASSLVQWETQYF
V: TRBV3-1/TRBV3-2; D: TRBD2; size: NA; J: TRBJ2-2; DNA: TGTGCCAGCAGCCCAAGGACTAGCGGCGGGGAGCTGTTTTTT; CDR3: CASSPRTSGGELFF
V: TRBV9; D: NA; size: NA; J: TRBJ1-2; DNA: TGTGCCAGCAGCGTAGTCGCAACCGGGGAGGGCTACACCTTC; CDR3: CASSVVATGEGYTF
V: TRBV7-2; D: NA; size: NA; J: TRBJ2-7; DNA: TGTGCCAGCAGCGTTAGCTATTCCTACGAGCAGTACTTC; CDR3: CASSVSYSYEQYF
V: TRBV6-1; D: NA; size: NA; J: TRBJ2-2; DNA: TGTGCCAGCAGTGAACACGGGGACACCGGGGAGCTGTTTTTT; CDR3: CASSEHGDTGELFF
V: TRBV24-1; D: NA; size: NA; J: TRBJ2-5; DNA: TGTGCCACCAGTACCAGCCAAGAGACCCAGTACTTC; CDR3: CATSTSQETQYF
V: TRBV7-2; D: TRBD1; size: NA; J: TRBJ2-3; DNA: TGTGCCAGCAGCCGGGACAGGTGGGATACGCAGTATTTT; CDR3: CASSRDRWDTQYF
V: TRBV3-1/TRBV3-2; D: NA; size: NA; J: TRBJ2-5; DNA: TGTGCCAGCAGCCAAGCGTCTACCAGACCCCAGTACTTC; CDR3: CASSQASTRPQYF
V: TRBV6-5; D: NA; size: NA; J: TRBJ1-1; DNA: TGTGCCAGCTTCGGTCTTTCGGAAACTGAAGCTTTCTTT; CDR3: CASFGLSETEAFF
V: TRBV5-6; D: NA; size: NA; J: TRBJ1-4; DNA: TGTGCCAGCAGCCGAATCCCGGGACAAGGCAATGAAAAACTGTTTTTT; CDR3: CASSRIPGQGNEKLFF
V: TRBV6-6; D: NA; size: NA; J: TRBJ1-2; DNA: TGTGCCACCTTGGGGGACGAGGTTTGGGGCTACACCTTC; CDR3: CATLGDEVWGYTF
V: TRBV5-5; D: NA; size: NA; J: TRBJ1-2; DNA: TGTGCCAGCAACCCGGAGGGGATCTATGGCTACACCTTC; CDR3: CASNPEGIYGYTF
V: TRBV5-6; D: NA; size: NA; J: TRBJ2-1; DNA: TGTGCCAGCAGTCTGGTTGGAGGGTCTGCCTACAATGAGCAGTTCTTC; CDR3: CASSLVGGSAYNEQFF
V: TRBV14; D: NA; size: once; J: TRBJ2-7; DNA: TGTGCCAGCAGCCAGGTCCTGAGCTCCTACGAGCAGTACTTC; CDR3: CASSQVLSSYEQYF
V: TRBV19; D: TRBD1; size: few; J: TRBJ2-2; DNA: TGTGCCAGTAGTCGGACAGGGGGCAACACCGGGGAGCTGTTTTTT; CDR3: CASSRTGGNTGELFF
V: TRBV19; D: TRBD1; size: NA; J: TRBJ2-5; DNA: TGTGCCAGTAGTATCGGGACAGGGGGAGCCACCGGGGAGACCCAGTACTTC; CDR3: CASSIGTGGATGETQYF
V: TRBV5-5; D: NA; size: NA; J: TRBJ1-2; DNA: TGTGCCAGCAGCGGTGACGGAATGATTGGGGGCTACACCTTC; CDR3: CASSGDGMIGGYTF
V: TRBV7-6; D: NA; size: medium-sized; J: TRBJ2-7; DNA: TGTGCCAGCAGCTTAACCACAGTATCGAGCTCCTACGAGCAGTACTTC; CDR3: CASSLTTVSSSYEQYF
V: TRBV18; D: NA; size: NA; J: TRBJ1-1; DNA: TGTGCCAGCTCACCACTAGTCCCGAGGGCAACTGAAGCTTTCTTT; CDR3: CASSPLVPRATEAFF
V: TRBV6-1; D: TRBD2; size: NA; J: TRBJ2-1; DNA: TGTGCCCGCAGTGAACGGGGGCTCGGGTGGACTAGCGGGAGTGGTAACGCTTACGATGAGCAGTTCTTC; CDR3: CARSERGLGWTSGSGNAYDEQFF
V: TRBV12-2; D: NA; size: NA; J: TRBJ2-7; DNA: TGTGCAAGTCGCTCCGAGGTCGGCAGGGCCTACGAGCAGTACTTC; CDR3: CASRSEVGRAYEQYF
V: TRBV7-2; D: NA; size: once; J: TRBJ2-7; DNA: TGTGCCAGCAGCTTAGTCGGCTACGAGCAGTACTTC; CDR3: CASSLVGYEQYF
V: TRBV3-1/TRBV3-2; D: TRBD1; size: NA; J: TRBJ2-7; DNA: TGTGCCAGCAGCCAAGTACAGGGGGCGGGGGAGCAGTACTTC; CDR3: CASSQVQGAGEQYF
V: TRBV7-9; D: TRBD1; size: few; J: TRBJ2-7; DNA: TGTGCCAGCAGCTTAGTTTCGGGACAGGTTGGCGAGCAGTACTTC; CDR3: CASSLVSGQVGEQYF
V: TRBV25-1; D: NA; size: NA; J: TRBJ1-5; DNA: TGTGCCAGCAGGAAAAGGGGGGGCAGGGGATACAATCAGCCCCAGCATTTT; CDR3: CASRKRGGRGYNQPQHF
V: TRBV27; D: NA; size: NA; J: TRBJ2-7; DNA: TGTGCCAGCAGCCTACTCGGAGGAGCTCCCTACGAGCAGTACTTC; CDR3: CASSLLGGAPYEQYF
V: TRBV11-3; D: TRBD1; size: NA; J: TRBJ2-7; DNA: TGTGCCAGCAGCCCCAGGACAGGGAAGGGCGACGAGCAGTACTTC; CDR3: CASSPRTGKGDEQYF
V: TRBV2; D: NA; size: NA; J: TRBJ2-7; DNA: TGTGCCAGCAGCCGAGGGGGGGATGAGCAGTACTTC; CDR3: CASSRGGDEQYF
V: TRBV6-5; D: TRBD1; size: NA; J: TRBJ1-1; DNA: TGTGCCAGCAGCCCGGGACAGGGGGGAACTGAAGCTTTCTTT; CDR3: CASSPGQGGTEAFF
V: TRBV14; D: TRBD1; size: NA; J: TRBJ1-3; DNA: TGTGCCAGCAGCCCGGGACAGGTACCACCTTTCATCTCTGGAAACACCATATATTTT; CDR3: CASSPGQVPPFISGNTIYF
V: TRBV6-5; D: NA; size: NA; J: TRBJ1-1; DNA: TGTGCCAGCACCCTGGGGCAAGCAGCTTTCTTT; CDR3: CASTLGQAAFF